These 22 T cell receptor beta chains were sequenced from one sample in a study of T cells in Graves' hyperthyroidism and ophthalmopathy. Amplified regions were TCR beta CDR3 sequences from RNA transcripts. Using the HTBI primer set, a first-round RT-PCR was run on the TCR CDR3. TCRdb reprocessed the multiplex PCR reads with MiXCR, giving one entry per CDR3 protein. The profile shows about 560,000 distinct CDR3 sequences, over 15% of them singletons. The specimen sequenced was blood. Receptors were obtained from a woman aged 18-29 years with Graves' hyperthyroidism.

The chain combines TRBV28 with TRBJ1-1, with D possibly TRBD1 on 5 matching bases. The CDR3 contains 15 residues. Germline V gives CDR1 MDHEN, CDR2 SYDVKM. Trimming cost V 4 bases and J 1 base, with 13 bases left between them. The CDR3 protein is CASSWATGGNTEAFF. CDR3 coding DNA: TGTGCCAGCAGTTGGGCCACCGGGGGGAACACTGAAGCTTTCTTT.

The DNA for the CDR3 is TGTGCCAGCAGTCCCGGGACTATAAACATTCAGTACTTC. Its protein product is CASSPGTINIQYF. J is TRBJ2-4 and V is TRBV2; 7 bases match TRBD2. V trimming: 5 bases; J trimming: 6 bases; junction bases outside the gene matches: 4. This CDR3 is built from 13 residues. Germline loops: CDR1 SNHLY, CDR2 FYNNEI. The full variable domain, rest sourced from reference TRBV2 and TRBJ2-4, is EPEVTQTPSHQVTQMGQEVILRCVPISNHLYFYWYRQILGQKVEFLVSFYNNEISEKSEIFDDQFSVERPDGSNFTLKIRSTKLEDSAMYFCASSPGTINIQYFGAGTRLSVL.

There are a few counts of this clonotype. This sequence joins TRBV28 and TRBJ1-2; no firm D call. V was trimmed by 1 base and J by 0 bases, leaving 9 bases between them. Germline V gene sequence: CDR1 MDHEN, CDR2 SYDVKM. CDR3 size: 15 residues. The CDR3 region is CASSLLRSANYGYTF. CDR3 sequence (DNA): TGTGCCAGCAGTTTATTAAGGAGCGCTAACTATGGCTACACCTTC.

The chain combines TRBV14 with TRBJ2-7, with D possibly matching TRBD1 (6 bases). The CDR3 loop spans 15 amino acids. V was cut by 1 base and J by 2 bases, with 12 bases left in between. Germline values: CDR1 SGHDN, CDR2 FVKESK. CDR3 in DNA: TGTGCCAGCAGCCAAGTGCAGGGACAACCCTACGAGCAGTACTTC. Encoded protein: CASSQVQGQPYEQYF.

This chain uses TRBV18 with TRBJ1-1; TRBD1 aligns across 9 bases. Germline values: CDR1 KGHSH, CDR2 LQKENI. Trimming removed 3 bases from V and 12 bases from J; junction bases left unmatched: 11. The CDR3 runs 14 residues. The CDR3 loop is CASSPEQGAGGTFF. CDR3 DNA: TGTGCCAGCTCACCTGAACAGGGGGCCGGGGGAACTTTCTTT.

The genes are TRBV19 and TRBJ2-3; 11 bases match TRBD2. The CDR3 runs 16 residues. The V segment lost 2 bases and the J segment 7 bases; nucleotides outside the gene matches: 8. From germline, CDR1 is LNHDA and CDR2 SQIVND (reference sequence). CDR3 nucleotide sequence: TGTGCCAGTAGTATAAAAGGGCTAGCGGGGGGCTATACGCAGTATTTT. The encoded protein is CASSIKGLAGGYTQYF.

The chain uses TRBV30 and TRBJ1-2, with a possible D match to TRBD1 (5 bases). This CDR3 is built from 13 residues. CDR1 and CDR2 (germline): GTSNPN, SVGIG (reference sequence). Trimming removed 6 bases at V and 8 bases at J, with 19 bases between. DNA for the CDR3: TGTGCCTGTCCCGGGACGTCTTCTATAGGCTACACCTTC. Encoded protein: CACPGTSSIGYTF.

This clonotype was detected ten times or more. This chain links TRBV18 with TRBJ2-7; 11 nucleotides align to TRBD1. CDR3 length: 14 amino acids. Trimming at V came to 3 bases and at J to 5 bases, leaving 3 bases not matched to a gene. From germline, CDR1 is KGHSH and CDR2 LQKENI. As DNA, the CDR3 is TGTGCCAGCTCACCGGGACAGGGGGTCGACGAGCAGTACTTC. This sequence encodes CASSPGQGVDEQYF.

The J gene is TRBJ1-5, the V gene TRBV12-3 or TRBV12-4, with 12 nucleotides matching TRBD1. This CDR3 contains 16 residues. V dropped 2 bases and J dropped 9; count of bases not matched to a gene: 8. The CDR3 spells CASSLSPGQGARPQHF. In nucleotides, the CDR3 is TGTGCCAGCAGTTTATCCCCGGGACAGGGGGCCAGGCCCCAGCATTTT.

This clonotype has only a few counts. The V call is TRBV27, the J call TRBJ1-1; D is unresolved. V shed 4 bases and J shed 4 bases, with 19 bases lying between them. This CDR3 contains 16 residues. Germline V gene lookup returns CDR1 MNHEY and CDR2 SMNVEV (reference sequence). CDR3 loop: CASSSPSGERSTEAFF. The CDR3 DNA reads TGTGCCAGCAGTTCGCCCTCAGGTGAGAGAAGCACTGAAGCTTTCTTT.

This clonotype was observed many times. The chain has TRBV7-2 and TRBJ1-2; 8 bases line up with TRBD1. Unmatched junction bases numbered 6, after V lost 3 bases and J lost 6 bases. Looked up from germline, CDR1 is SGHTA and CDR2 is FQGNSA. The CDR3 runs 14 residues. This CDR3 reads CASSLDREVNGYTF. As DNA, the CDR3 is TGTGCCAGCAGCTTGGACAGGGAAGTGAATGGCTACACCTTC.

This clonotype has at least ten counts. This chain links TRBV7-2 with TRBJ1-2; 9 nucleotides agree with TRBD1. Germline V gene sequence: CDR1 SGHTA, CDR2 FQGNSA. There are 14 residues in the CDR3. The V gene end was trimmed by 3 bases and the J gene end by 8 bases; junction bases not matched to a gene: 7. The CDR3 sequence is CASSFRDRVRGYTF. CDR3 nucleotide sequence: TGTGCCAGCAGCTTTCGGGACAGGGTGAGGGGCTACACCTTC.

There are many counts of this clonotype. V gene TRBV5-1 combines with J gene TRBJ1-1; tentatively, D is TRBD1 (5 bases). Germline CDR1 and CDR2: SGHRS and YFSETQ. The CDR3 runs 12 residues. Trimming removed 3 bases at V and 6 bases at J, with 9 bases between. In DNA form, the CDR3 reads TGCGCCAGCAGCTCCCCAGGGTCTGAAGCTTTCTTT. Encoded protein: CASSSPGSEAFF.

This clonotype came up a few times. The V gene is TRBV6-1, the J gene TRBJ2-1; 8 nucleotides match TRBD1. Trimming at V came to 5 bases and at J to 6 bases, leaving 3 bases not matched to a gene. The CDR3 has 13 amino acids. From germline, CDR1 is MNHNS and CDR2 SASEGT. The CDR3 loop reads CASSHTGGNEQFF. The CDR3, as DNA: TGTGCCAGCAGTCACACAGGGGGCAATGAGCAGTTCTTC.

The chain is built from TRBV4-1 and TRBJ2-1, with 11 bases aligning to TRBD2. Germline loops: CDR1 MGHRA, CDR2 YSYEKL. The junction had 2 bases not matched to a gene; V was cut back by 2 bases and J by 2 bases. CDR3 length: 16 residues. CDR3 in amino acids: CASSQQGLAAYNEQFF. The CDR3 nucleotides are TGCGCCAGCAGCCAACAGGGACTAGCGGCCTACAATGAGCAGTTCTTC.

This clonotype was counted many times. The rearrangement joins TRBV27 to TRBJ2-5; the D is unclear. Trimming removed 2 bases at V and 6 bases at J, with 19 bases between. CDR1 and CDR2 (germline): MNHEY, SMNVEV (reference sequence). CDR3 size: 16 residues. The CDR3: CASSLSSGSRRKTQYF. The CDR3 bases are TGTGCCAGCAGTTTAAGTTCGGGCTCAAGGAGAAAGACCCAGTACTTC.

V is TRBV19 and J is TRBJ2-5; 12 positions agree with TRBD2. Unmatched junction bases numbered 17, after V lost 10 bases and J lost 2 bases. CDR3 length: 18 residues. Looked up from germline, CDR1 is LNHDA and CDR2 is SQIVND (reference sequence). CDR3 bases: TGTGCCAACCATTCGGCTAGCGGGGGGGCCATACTACAAGAGACCCAGTACTTC. Protein sequence: CANHSASGGAILQETQYF.

This clonotype has a count of ten or more. The chain has TRBV2 and TRBJ1-6; D unresolved. From germline, CDR1 is SNHLY and CDR2 FYNNEI. Trimming pared 3 bases from V and 10 bases from J, leaving 10 bases between. CDR3 length equals 13 residues. The CDR3 loop reads CASSELYSSPLHF. As DNA, the CDR3 is TGTGCCAGCAGTGAGTTGTATAGCTCACCCCTCCACTTT.

The sample holds one count of this clonotype. J is TRBJ1-6 and V is TRBV7-9; D gene unclear. V was clipped by 1 base and J by 5 bases, with 6 bases between them. The CDR3 is 14 amino acids. Germline values: CDR1 SEHNR, CDR2 FQNEAQ (reference sequence). This chain's CDR3 is CASSLGAHNSPLHF. The DNA for the CDR3 is TGTGCCAGCAGCTTAGGGGCTCATAATTCACCCCTCCACTTT. Complete variable domain (other parts from reference TRBV7-9 and TRBJ1-6): DTGVSQNPRHKITKRGQNVTFRCDPISEHNRLYWYRQTLGQGPEFLTYFQNEAQLEKSRLLSDRFSAERPKGSFSTLEIQRTEQGDSAMYLCASSLGAHNSPLHFGNGTRLTVT.

Comment on this clonotype: Just one base apart from a much larger clone, this may be a read error. This rearrangement joins TRBV20-1 to TRBJ2-5, with 7 bases fitting TRBD2. The CDR3 is 16 residues long. Trimming removed 0 bases from V and 6 bases from J; junction bases left unmatched: 13. Germline V gives CDR1 DFQATT, CDR2 SNEGSKA (reference sequence). CDR3 DNA sequence: TGCAGTGCTAGAGAAGTCATGGGAGGGTCGTTGCAGACCCAGTACTTC. As protein: CSAREVMGGSLQTQYF.

This clonotype was observed many times. The chain combines TRBV10-3 with TRBJ2-3; no clear D. Trimming stripped 10 bases from V and 1 base from J, with 12 bases between. Germline V gene data show CDR1 as ENHRY and CDR2 as SYGVKD. The CDR3 spans 13 residues. The CDR3 coding sequence is TGTGCCACCACAACCACGGGCACAGATACGCAGTATTTT. Its translation: CATTTTGTDTQYF.

This chain joins TRBV24-1 and TRBJ2-3, with TRBD2 matching 9 bases. V lost 5 bases and J lost 6; bases outside the gene matches: 8. This CDR3 region has 15 residues. Germline values: CDR1 KGHDR, CDR2 SFDVKD. CDR3 amino acids: CATSGTGTSSDTQYF. CDR3 nucleotides: TGTGCCACCAGTGGGACCGGGACTAGCTCGGATACGCAGTATTTT.